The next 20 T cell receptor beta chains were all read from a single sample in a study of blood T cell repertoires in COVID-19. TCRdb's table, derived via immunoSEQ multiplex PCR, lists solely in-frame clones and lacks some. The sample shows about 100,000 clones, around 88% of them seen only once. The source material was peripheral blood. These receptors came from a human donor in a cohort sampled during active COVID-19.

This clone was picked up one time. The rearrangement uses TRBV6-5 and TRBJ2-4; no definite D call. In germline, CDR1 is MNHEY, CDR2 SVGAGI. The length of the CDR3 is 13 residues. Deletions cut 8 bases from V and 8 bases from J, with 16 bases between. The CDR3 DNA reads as TGTGCCAGCGTTGGCAGTCGGGTTGACATTCAGTACTTC. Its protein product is CASVGSRVDIQYF.

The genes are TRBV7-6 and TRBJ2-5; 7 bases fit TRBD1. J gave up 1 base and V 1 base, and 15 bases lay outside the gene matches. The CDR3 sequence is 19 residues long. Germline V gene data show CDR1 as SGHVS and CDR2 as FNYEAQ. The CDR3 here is CASSLGVLRDSLRQETQYF. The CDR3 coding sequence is TGTGCCAGCAGCTTAGGAGTGTTGAGGGACAGTTTACGCCAAGAGACCCAGTACTTC.

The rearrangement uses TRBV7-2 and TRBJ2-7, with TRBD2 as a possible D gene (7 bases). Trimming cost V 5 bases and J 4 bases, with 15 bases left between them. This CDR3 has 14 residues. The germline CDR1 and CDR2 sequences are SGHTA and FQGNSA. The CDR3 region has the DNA TGTGCCAGCAGCGGAGGGGGAGGGCCGTACGAGCAGTACTTC. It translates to CASSGGGGPYEQYF.

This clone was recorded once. CDR3 sequence (DNA): TGCGCCAGCAGTCATCCTACCGGGCCTACAGGGGAAGCTTTCTTT. Protein product: CASSHPTGPTGEAFF. V gene TRBV23-1 combines with J gene TRBJ1-1, with D possibly TRBD1 on 6 matching bases. TRBV23-1 falls under the ORF class, with uncertain function. CDR3 length: 15 amino acids. The V end was cut by 3 bases, the J end by 8 bases, with 19 bases between.

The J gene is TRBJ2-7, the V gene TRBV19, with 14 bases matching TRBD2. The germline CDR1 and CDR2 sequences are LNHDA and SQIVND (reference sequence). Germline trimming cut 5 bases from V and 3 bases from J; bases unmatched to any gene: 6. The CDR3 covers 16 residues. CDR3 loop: CASSPSGLAGVYEQYF. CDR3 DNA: TGTGCCAGTAGTCCGTCGGGACTAGCGGGAGTCTACGAGCAGTACTTC.

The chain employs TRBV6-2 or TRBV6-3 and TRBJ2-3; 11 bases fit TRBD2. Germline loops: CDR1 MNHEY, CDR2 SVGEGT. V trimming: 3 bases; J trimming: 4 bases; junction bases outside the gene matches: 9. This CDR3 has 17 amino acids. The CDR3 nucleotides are TGTGCCAGCAGTTATTACGGGACTAGCGGAAAGGCAGATACGCAGTATTTT. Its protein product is CASSYYGTSGKADTQYF.

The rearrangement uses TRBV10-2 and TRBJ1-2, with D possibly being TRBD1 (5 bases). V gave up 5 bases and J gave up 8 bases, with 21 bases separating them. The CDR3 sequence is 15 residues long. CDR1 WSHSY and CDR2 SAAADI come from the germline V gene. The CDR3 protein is CASSRTQTVSGGYTF. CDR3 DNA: TGCGCCAGCAGTCGTACCCAGACAGTCTCAGGCGGCTACACCTTC.

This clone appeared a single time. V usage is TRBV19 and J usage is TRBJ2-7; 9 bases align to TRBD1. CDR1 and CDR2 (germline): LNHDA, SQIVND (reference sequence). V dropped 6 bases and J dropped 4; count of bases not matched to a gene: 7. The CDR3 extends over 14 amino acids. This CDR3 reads CASSQGTGRYEQYF. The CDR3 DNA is TGTGCCAGTAGCCAGGGGACAGGGAGGTACGAGCAGTACTTC.

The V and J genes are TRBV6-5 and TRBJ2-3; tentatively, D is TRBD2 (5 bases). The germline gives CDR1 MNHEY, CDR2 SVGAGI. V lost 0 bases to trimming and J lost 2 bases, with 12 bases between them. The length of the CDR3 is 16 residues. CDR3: CASSYSAGGVTDTQYF. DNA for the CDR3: TGTGCCAGCAGTTACTCGGCAGGAGGCGTCACAGATACGCAGTATTTT.

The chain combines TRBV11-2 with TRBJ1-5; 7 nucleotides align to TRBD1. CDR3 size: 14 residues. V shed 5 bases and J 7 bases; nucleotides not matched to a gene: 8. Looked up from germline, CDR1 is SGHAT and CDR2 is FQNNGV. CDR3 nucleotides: TGTGCCAGCAGCACAGGGAGACAGGGCCAGCCCCAGCATTTT. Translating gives CASSTGRQGQPQHF. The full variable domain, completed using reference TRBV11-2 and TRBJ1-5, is EAGVAQSPRYKIIEKRQSVAFWCNPISGHATLYWYQQILGQGPKLLIQFQNNGVVDDSQLPKDRFSAERLKGVDSTLKIQPAKLEDSAVYLCASSTGRQGQPQHFGDGTRLSIL.

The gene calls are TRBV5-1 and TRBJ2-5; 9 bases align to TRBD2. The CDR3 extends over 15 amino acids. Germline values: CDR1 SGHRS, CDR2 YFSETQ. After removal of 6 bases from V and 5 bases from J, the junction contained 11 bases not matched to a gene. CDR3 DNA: TGCGCCAGCACCGAGGGAGCGGGAGGTTTGGAGACCCAGTACTTC. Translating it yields CASTEGAGGLETQYF.

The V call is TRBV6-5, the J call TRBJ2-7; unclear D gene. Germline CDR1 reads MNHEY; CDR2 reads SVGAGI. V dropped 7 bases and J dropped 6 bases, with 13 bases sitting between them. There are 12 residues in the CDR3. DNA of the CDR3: TGTGCCAGCATGACCGTGGGCTCCGAGCAGTACTTC. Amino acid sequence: CASMTVGSEQYF.

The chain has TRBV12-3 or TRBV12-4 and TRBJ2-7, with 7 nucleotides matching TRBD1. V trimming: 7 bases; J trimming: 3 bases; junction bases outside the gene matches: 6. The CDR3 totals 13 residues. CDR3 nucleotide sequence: TGTGCCAGCAAACTGACAGGGAACTACGAGCAGTACTTC. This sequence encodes CASKLTGNYEQYF.

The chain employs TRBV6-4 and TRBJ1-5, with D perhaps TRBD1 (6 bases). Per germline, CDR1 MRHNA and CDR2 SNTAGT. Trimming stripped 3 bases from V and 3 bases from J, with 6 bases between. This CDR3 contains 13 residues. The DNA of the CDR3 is TGTGCCAGCAGTGAGGGGGCCAATCAGCCCCAGCATTTT. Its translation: CASSEGANQPQHF.

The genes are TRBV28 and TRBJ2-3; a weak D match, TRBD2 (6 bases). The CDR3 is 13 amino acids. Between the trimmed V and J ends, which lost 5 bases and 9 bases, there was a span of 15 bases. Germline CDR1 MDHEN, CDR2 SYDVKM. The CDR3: CASSPRAGLTQYF. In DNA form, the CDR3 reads TGTGCCAGCAGTCCCCGGGCGGGGTTAACGCAGTATTTT.

CDR3 in amino acids: CASSFGTALGEKLFF. The CDR3 DNA is TGCGCCAGCAGCTTCGGGACAGCTCTGGGTGAAAAACTGTTTTTT. V and J are TRBV5-1 and TRBJ1-4; TRBD1 matches at 7 bases. V shed 2 bases, J shed 7 bases, and the junction held 8 bases outside the gene matches. Germline CDR1 SGHRS, CDR2 YFSETQ. The CDR3 is 15 residues long.

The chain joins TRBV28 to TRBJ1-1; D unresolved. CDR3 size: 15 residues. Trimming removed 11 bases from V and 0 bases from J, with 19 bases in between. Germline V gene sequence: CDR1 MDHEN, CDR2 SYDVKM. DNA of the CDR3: TGTGCCCCCCCCGTGGAGGGAGGGTTGAACACTGAAGCTTTCTTT. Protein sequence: CAPPVEGGLNTEAFF.

The CDR3 region is CASSSRGVGETQYF. The CDR3 nucleotides read TGTGCCAGCAGCTCCAGGGGTGTCGGAGAGACCCAGTACTTC. V gene TRBV11-2 combines with J gene TRBJ2-5, with D maybe TRBD1 (6 bases). CDR3 length equals 14 residues. Germline V gene lookup returns CDR1 SGHAT and CDR2 FQNNGV. V was shortened by 4 bases and J by 4 bases, with 13 bases between the two germline ends.

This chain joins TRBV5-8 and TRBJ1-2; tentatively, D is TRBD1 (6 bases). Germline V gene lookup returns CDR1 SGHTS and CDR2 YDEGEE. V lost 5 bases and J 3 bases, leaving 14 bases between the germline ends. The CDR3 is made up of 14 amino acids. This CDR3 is CASRAGARDYGYTF. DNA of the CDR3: TGTGCCAGCAGAGCAGGGGCACGGGACTATGGCTACACCTTC.

Here the CDR3 DNA reads TGTGCCAGCAGTCGTAGCGGGAGAGGGTCCAATGAGCAGTTCTTC. Protein sequence: CASSRSGRGSNEQFF. This chain joins TRBV6-4 and TRBJ2-1; 9 nucleotides agree with TRBD2. The CDR3 length is 15 residues. The germline V gene encodes CDR1 MRHNA and CDR2 SNTAGT. Trimming at V came to 5 bases and at J to 6 bases, leaving 8 bases not matched to a gene.